The T cell receptor (beta chain) described here comes from a study of blood T cell repertoires in COVID-19 (TCRdb year 2020). Regarding the research as a whole: Samples from collaborators originated in the United States, Italy and Spain and spanned both the acute and convalescent phases of COVID-19. The material from the prospective study consisted of cDNA or gDNA derived from T cells, B-cell-depleted T cells, or PBMCs. The dataset comprised deeply sampled blood TCRbeta repertoires from subjects exposed to, actively infected with, or recovered from COVID-19. The repertoires were released in a freely available public database intended as a resource for research on the immune response to SARS-CoV-2. Samples came from the ongoing ImmuneRACE study (first 160 participants) plus 1,254 subjects from 6 global collaborators. The sample metadata nearly always contained a de-identified subject ID, COVID-19 status, age in years and sex. Where available, HLA class I and class II types were obtained from metadata supplied by the sample provider rather than from assay-based typing.

TCRbeta CDR3 regions were amplified from genomic DNA using the immunoSEQ Assay, a bias-controlled multiplex PCR. From the authors' description of their analysis: The number of nucleated cells in each sample was estimated by amplification of reference gene primers within the assay. To quantify the absolute abundance of each unique TCRbeta CDR3 rearrangement, sequence reads were collapsed and filtered. For each sample, productive Simpson clonality was calculated as the square root of Simpson's diversity index across productive rearrangements. TCRdb provides this immuneACCESS table in a form limited to in-frame rearrangements. Some clones are lacking; in checked studies, under half of them reflect an unresolved V gene, and why the rest are absent is not known. Clone size and V and J calls were adopted from that table, with D and trimming inferred from the DNA. This sample has 65,000 to 75,000 clones in its table, and more than 90% of those were observed once. The top ten clones comprise about 1.5% of the sample.

Worth noting for this clone: It lacks a known antigen. No much larger clone exists at a distance of one base, and base qualities are not known.

The collaborating institutions used their own protocols to collect whole blood in K2EDTA tubes. Collaborator samples were shipped for TCRbeta analysis as frozen whole blood, isolated PBMCs, or DNA extracted from either sample type. CDR1 GTSNPN and CDR2 SVGIG are derived from the germline V gene (reference sequence). From the cysteine up to the phenylalanine, the CDR3 has a length of 15 residues. The retained sequence is limited to the CDR3, 45 bases, with the frame set at the first base. Trimmed from V: 2 bases; trimmed from J: 5 bases; junction bases lacking a gene match: 9. The investigation overall reported the following: How much clinical and demographic metadata was included differed by source and by participant, and the metadata was provided uncurated.

The rearrangement joined TRBV30 to TRBJ1-5, with 7 bases matching TRBD1. The sequence was collected from a man over 45 with acute or convalescent COVID-19. Sequencing used peripheral blood. The CDR3: CAWSPSTGRYQPQHF. The bases are TGTGCCTGGAGTCCATCGACAGGGCGCTATCAGCCCCAGCATTTT.